Shown below are 13 T cell receptor beta chains from a single sample sequenced in a study of blood T cell repertoires in COVID-19 (dated by TCRdb to the early 2020s). The protocol used for the library was the immunoSEQ multiplex PCR assay. Held by TCRdb, this immuneACCESS table contains in-frame sequences only and omits some clones. Under half of the omission traces to an unresolved V gene where checked; the cause of the rest is unknown. Here the sample has about 210,000 clones; over 80% occur a single time. The top ten hold around 2.9% of the sample. Sequenced: PBMCs or T cells enriched from blood (not recorded which). Source of these receptors: a woman in her thirties who had been exposed to COVID-19.

The chain is built from TRBV7-2 and TRBJ1-1, with a possible D match to TRBD1 (5 bases). CDR3 size: 16 residues. Germline values: CDR1 SGHTA, CDR2 FQGNSA. With 0 bases removed from V and 0 bases from J, the gap between germline ends came to 11 bases. This chain's CDR3 is CASSLARQGLNTEAFF. In DNA form, the CDR3 reads TGTGCCAGCAGCTTAGCGCGCCAGGGCCTGAACACTGAAGCTTTCTTT.

The J gene is TRBJ2-7, the V gene TRBV10-3, with D possibly TRBD1 on 7 matching bases. CDR3 size: 14 residues. The germline V and J ends were trimmed by 3 bases and 4 bases, with 13 bases remaining between them. CDR1 and CDR2 from the germline V gene are ENHRY and SYGVKD. The CDR3 nucleotides read TGTGCCATCAGTGATACAGGGGAGGTATACGAGCAGTACTTC. It specifies CAISDTGEVYEQYF.

V and J are TRBV5-1 and TRBJ1-2; the match to TRBD1 covers 7 bases. The V gene end was trimmed by 0 bases and the J gene end by 5 bases; junction bases not matched to a gene: 7. The CDR3 extends over 15 amino acids. Germline-derived CDR1 and CDR2 are SGHRS and YFSETQ. The CDR3 DNA sequence: TGCGCCAGCAGCTTGGGACAGGGAGAAATGTATGGCTACACCTTC. It specifies CASSLGQGEMYGYTF.

J is TRBJ1-1 and V is TRBV5-5, with TRBD1 identical over 9 bases. This CDR3 comprises 16 residues. From germline, CDR1 is SGHKS and CDR2 YYEKEE (reference sequence). J was trimmed by 4 bases and V by 4 bases; bases with no gene match: 11. The CDR3 region has the DNA TGTGCCAGCAGCCAACAAACAGGGGGCGGCGGCACTGAAGCTTTCTTT. Amino acids: CASSQQTGGGGTEAFF.

The chain recombines TRBV19 with TRBJ2-5, with D tentatively TRBD2 (5 bases). This CDR3 has 15 residues. V shed 3 bases and J shed 1 base, with 12 bases lying between them. Germline values: CDR1 LNHDA, CDR2 SQIVND (reference sequence). The CDR3 spells CASSIRRRSQETQYF. CDR3 nucleotide sequence: TGTGCCAGTAGTATTAGGAGGCGAAGCCAAGAGACCCAGTACTTC.

The rearrangement joins TRBV5-1 to TRBJ1-3; 10 bases fit TRBD1. V shed 4 bases, J shed 0 bases, and the junction held 7 bases outside the gene matches. The CDR3 is made up of 17 amino acids. Germline lookup yields CDR1 SGHRS and CDR2 YFSETQ. CDR3 coding DNA: TGCGCCAGCAGCCCCGGGACAGGGGACCTCTCTGGAAACACCATATATTTT. It yields the protein CASSPGTGDLSGNTIYF.

The chain employs TRBV10-3 and TRBJ2-1; D possibly corresponds to TRBD1 (7 bases). Between the trimmed V and J ends, which lost 6 bases and 13 bases, there was a span of 25 bases. The CDR3 has 15 amino acids. Germline assignment: CDR1 ENHRY and CDR2 SYGVKD. CDR3 protein: CAISRPEDYRGPQFF. Written as DNA, the CDR3 is TGTGCCATCAGCCGGCCTGAGGACTACAGGGGTCCTCAGTTCTTC.

The V call is TRBV7-3, the J call TRBJ2-5, with 10 bases aligning to TRBD2. This CDR3 is built from 15 residues. Germline V gives CDR1 SGHTA, CDR2 FQGTGA. With V trimmed by 4 bases and J by 1 base, 3 bases remained unmatched. The CDR3 sequence is CASSSQRGGQETQYF. In DNA, the CDR3 is TGTGCCAGCAGCTCCCAGCGGGGGGGCCAAGAGACCCAGTACTTC. The complete variable domain, with remaining parts taken from reference TRBV7-3 and TRBJ2-5, reads GAGVSQTPSNKVTEKGKYVELRCDPISGHTALYWYRQSLGQGPEFLIYFQGTGAADDSGLPNDRFFAVRPEGSVSTLKIQRTERGDSAVYLCASSSQRGGQETQYFGPGTRLLVL.

The V call is TRBV6-5, the J call TRBJ2-2; TRBD1 matches at 12 bases. V trimming: 8 bases; J trimming: 6 bases; junction bases outside the gene matches: 7. Germline CDR1 and CDR2: MNHEY and SVGAGI. The CDR3 spans 15 residues. CDR3 in DNA: TGTGCCAGCCGGGTCGGGACAGGGGGCCCCGGGGAGCTGTTTTTT. It specifies CASRVGTGGPGELFF.

The V and J genes are TRBV5-1 and TRBJ2-5, with 13 bases identical to TRBD2. Germline assignment: CDR1 SGHRS and CDR2 YFSETQ. The CDR3 contains 15 residues. J gave up 8 bases and V 2 bases, and 6 bases lay outside the gene matches. CDR3 nucleotide sequence: TGCGCCAGCAGCTTAGGGACTAGCGGGGTTTTAACCCAGTACTTC. Translating gives CASSLGTSGVLTQYF.

The V call is TRBV3-1 (or the pseudogene TRBV3-2), the J call TRBJ1-2, with 7 bases lining up with TRBD1. The CDR3 length is 14 residues. After removal of 2 bases from V and 6 bases from J, the junction contained 6 bases not matched to a gene. Looked up from germline, CDR1 is LGHDT and CDR2 is YNNKEL (reference sequence). This CDR3 reads CASSQSRRGDGYTF. CDR3 DNA sequence: TGTGCCAGCAGCCAATCTCGCAGGGGGGATGGCTACACCTTC.

The genes are TRBV5-6 and TRBJ1-2, with 8 bases that match TRBD1. This CDR3 is built from 15 residues. With 4 bases clipped from V and 8 bases from J, the junction kept 13 bases outside the gene matches. Germline CDR1 and CDR2: SGHDT and YYEEEE. CDR3 nucleotides: TGTGCCAGCAGCCGGACAACCGACAGGGGATACGGCTACACCTTC. Protein product: CASSRTTDRGYGYTF.

The J gene is TRBJ1-2, the V gene TRBV19, with 9 bases lining up with TRBD1. Per the germline V gene, CDR1 is LNHDA and CDR2 is SQIVND (reference sequence). The trim removed 5 bases at V and 2 bases at J, leaving 6 bases unmatched. The CDR3 contains 15 residues. The CDR3, as DNA: TGTGCCAGTAGTGTGAGAACAGGGGGCAACTATGGCTACACCTTC. This codes for CASSVRTGGNYGYTF.